This T cell receptor beta chain was sequenced in a study of T cell responses to AZD1222 COVID-19 vaccine. Turning to this clone: The antigen remains unidentified.

Study outcomes and limitations: As reported, nearly half of all spike-specific TCRs target variant regions that are unmutated. Spike-specific TCR breadth and depth were elevated following two AZD1222 doses. The sample set comprised mostly white British donors with more females, and clonal diversity was possibly underestimated.

The germline gives CDR1 SGHRS, CDR2 YFSETQ. With 0 bases removed from V and 2 bases from J, the gap between germline ends came to 12 bases. The CDR3 spans 15 residues. The assay was immunoSEQ multiplex PCR, and TCRdb's table has in-frame clones only and misses some. Of 150,000 to 200,000 clones detected, 90% to 95% appear once; the ten largest clones hold roughly 5.5%. The V and J genes are TRBV5-1 and TRBJ2-7; D unresolved. The sample consisted of peripheral blood, taken 28 days after the second AZD1222 dose. The receptor comes from an adult who received the AZD1222 COVID-19 vaccine. Here the CDR3 reads CASSLEGRWTYEQYF. CDR3 DNA sequence: TGCGCCAGCAGCTTGGAAGGCAGGTGGACCTACGAGCAGTACTTC.